The 2 T cell receptor beta chains in this list originate from one sample, sequenced in a study of T-cell memory formation after mild COVID-19. Via MiXCR, TCRdb re-called the 5' RACE reads, giving one row per CDR3 protein. This table holds about 300,000 distinct CDR3 sequences, roughly a fifth found once. Sequencing input: PBMCs or a T cell subset sorted from them (not recorded which). These receptors all come from a man aged 18 to 29 who had mild COVID-19 (a few samples of this study predate the infection). Cell type and time point are not known.

This clonotype was recorded a few times. This chain links TRBV4-2 with TRBJ2-3; 11 nucleotides agree with TRBD2. The CDR3 consists of 15 residues. With 1 base clipped from V and 7 bases from J, the junction kept 4 bases outside the gene matches. Germline values: CDR1 LGHNA, CDR2 YNFKEQ. The CDR3 spells CASSQVASGGNTQYF. CDR3 coding DNA: TGTGCCAGCAGCCAAGTGGCTAGCGGGGGGAATACGCAGTATTTT.

This clonotype showed up many times. This sequence joins TRBV5-1 and TRBJ2-1; D unresolved. CDR3 length: 14 amino acids. V was shortened by 1 base and J by 7 bases, with 12 bases between the two germline ends. Germline lookup yields CDR1 SGHRS and CDR2 YFSETQ. CDR3 nucleotides: TGCGCCAGCAGCTTGTTGGGGATACAAAATGAGCAGTTCTTC. Amino acid sequence: CASSLLGIQNEQFF.